This TCR beta chain was observed in a study of beta chain features in type 1 diabetes. Overall study findings and caveats: VDJ junctions in type 1 diabetes patients carried more deletions and fewer insertions. The analysis here could not establish whether HLA type shapes TCRB rearrangement.

A few counts support this clone. The antigen is unknown. The investigators reverse transcribed all of the isolated RNA, so they sequenced expressed TCRB transcripts. Naive, central memory and regulatory T cell samples produced a mean of roughly 3.5 million reads. Sequencing used immunoSEQ multiplex PCR; TCRdb keeps in-frame clones, though not all of them. The data hold around 290,000 clones, with 8% observed a single time. Germline loops: CDR1 SGHNT, CDR2 YYREEE (reference sequence). J lost 5 bases, V lost 4 bases, and 8 bases had no gene match. The CDR3 has 14 residues. The clonotype originates from a woman aged 18-35 years in good health. Sequencing was done on a sample of central memory CD4+ T cells from blood. The rearrangement joins TRBV5-4 to TRBJ1-2; 7 bases map to TRBD1. The CDR3 loop reads CASSENRGNYGYTF. The CDR3 DNA sequence: TGTGCCAGCAGCGAGAACAGGGGTAATTATGGCTACACCTTC.